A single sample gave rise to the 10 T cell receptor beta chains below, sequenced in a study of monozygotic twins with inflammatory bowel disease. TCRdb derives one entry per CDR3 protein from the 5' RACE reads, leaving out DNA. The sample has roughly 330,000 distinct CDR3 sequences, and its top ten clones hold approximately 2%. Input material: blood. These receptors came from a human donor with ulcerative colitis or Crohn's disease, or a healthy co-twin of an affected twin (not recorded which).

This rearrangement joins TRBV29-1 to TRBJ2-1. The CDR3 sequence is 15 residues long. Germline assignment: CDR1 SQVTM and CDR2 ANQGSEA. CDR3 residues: CSVEGSTQSYNEQFF.

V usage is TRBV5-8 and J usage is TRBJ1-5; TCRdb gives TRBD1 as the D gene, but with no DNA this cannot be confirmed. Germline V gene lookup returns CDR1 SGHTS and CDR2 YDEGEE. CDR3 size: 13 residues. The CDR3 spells CASSLRGRQPQHF.

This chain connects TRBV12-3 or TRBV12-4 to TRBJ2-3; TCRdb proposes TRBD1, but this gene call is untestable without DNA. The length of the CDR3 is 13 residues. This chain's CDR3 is CASSSVPRGTQYF.

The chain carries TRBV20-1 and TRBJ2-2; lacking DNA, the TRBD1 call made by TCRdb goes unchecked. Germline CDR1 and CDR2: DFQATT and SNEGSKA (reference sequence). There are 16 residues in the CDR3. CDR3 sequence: CSACTPGKANTGELFF.

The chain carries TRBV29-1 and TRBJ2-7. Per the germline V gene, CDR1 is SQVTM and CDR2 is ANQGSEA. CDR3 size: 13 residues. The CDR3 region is CSVVDGASYEQYF.

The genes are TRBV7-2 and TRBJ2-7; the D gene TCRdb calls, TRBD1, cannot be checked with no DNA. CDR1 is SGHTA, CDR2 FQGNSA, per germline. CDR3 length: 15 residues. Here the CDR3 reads CASSSGGTESYEQYF.

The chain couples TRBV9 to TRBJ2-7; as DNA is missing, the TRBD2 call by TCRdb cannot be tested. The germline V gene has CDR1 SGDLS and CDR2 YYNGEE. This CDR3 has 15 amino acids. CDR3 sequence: CASSVATSGGSEQYF.

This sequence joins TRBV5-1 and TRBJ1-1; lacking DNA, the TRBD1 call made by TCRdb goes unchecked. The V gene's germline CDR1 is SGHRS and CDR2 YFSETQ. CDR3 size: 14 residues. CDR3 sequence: CASSLGDNGAEAFF.

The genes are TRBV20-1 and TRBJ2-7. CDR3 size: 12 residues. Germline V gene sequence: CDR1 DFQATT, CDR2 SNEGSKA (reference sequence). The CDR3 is CSASDATYEQYF.

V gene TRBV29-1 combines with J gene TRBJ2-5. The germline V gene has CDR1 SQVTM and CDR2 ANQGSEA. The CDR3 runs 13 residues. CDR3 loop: CSVEENRQETQYF.